This T cell receptor beta chain stems from a study of sequential checkpoint blockade in melanoma. Across the whole study: Both treatment sequences were followed by maintenance nivolumab. Matched biopsies came pretreatment and at week 13 for twenty-two patients. DNA from 91 pretreatment tumor samples underwent TCRβ immunosequencing.

Whole-study results and caveats: Pretreatment TIL clonality tracked with response in the nivolumab-first arm.

V dropped 6 bases and J dropped 6; count of bases not matched to a gene: 10. Germline CDR1 and CDR2: SGHRS and YFSETQ. CDR3 length equals 15 residues. A remark on this clone: Its antigen is not identified.

Noted treatment: randomized to nivolumab then ipilimumab (arm A) or the reverse (arm B). Libraries were prepared by immunoSEQ multiplex PCR; TCRdb keeps only in-frame clonotypes and omits some of them. The sample contains 35,000 to 40,000 clones, roughly 32% of which appear only once. The J gene is TRBJ2-2, the V gene TRBV5-1; 8 nucleotides match TRBD2. Material: tumor tissue (inferred from file names), obtained from a patient given nivolumab and ipilimumab in sequence. This clonotype was sampled from a human donor with melanoma. The DNA for the CDR3 is TGCGCCAGCACCATTGGAAGCGGGGGAGCCGGGGAGCTGTTTTTT. This sequence encodes CASTIGSGGAGELFF. Full variable domain (remainder filled in from reference TRBV5-1 and TRBJ2-2): KAGVTQTPRYLIKTRGQQVTLSCSPISGHRSVSWYQQTPGQGLQFLFEYFSETQRNKGNFPGRFSGRQFSNSRSEMNVSTLELGDSALYLCASTIGSGGAGELFFGEGSRLTVL.